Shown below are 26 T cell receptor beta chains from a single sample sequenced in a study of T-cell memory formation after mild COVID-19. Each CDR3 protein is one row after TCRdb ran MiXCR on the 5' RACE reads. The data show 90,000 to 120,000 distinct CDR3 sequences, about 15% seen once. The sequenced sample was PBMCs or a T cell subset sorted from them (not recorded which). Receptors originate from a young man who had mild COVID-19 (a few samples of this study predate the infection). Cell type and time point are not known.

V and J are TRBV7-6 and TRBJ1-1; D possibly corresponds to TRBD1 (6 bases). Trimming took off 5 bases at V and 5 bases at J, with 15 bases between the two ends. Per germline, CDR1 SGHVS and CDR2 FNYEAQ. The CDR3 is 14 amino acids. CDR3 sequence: CASSLGGTSTEAFF. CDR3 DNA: TGTGCCAGCAGCCTAGGGGGAACGTCAACTGAAGCTTTCTTT.

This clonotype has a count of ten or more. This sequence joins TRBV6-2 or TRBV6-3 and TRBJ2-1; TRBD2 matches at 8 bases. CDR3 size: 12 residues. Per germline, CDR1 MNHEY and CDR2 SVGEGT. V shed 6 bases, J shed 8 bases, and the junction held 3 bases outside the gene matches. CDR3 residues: CASRRTSHEQFF. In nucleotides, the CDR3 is TGTGCCAGCAGGAGGACTAGCCATGAGCAGTTCTTC.

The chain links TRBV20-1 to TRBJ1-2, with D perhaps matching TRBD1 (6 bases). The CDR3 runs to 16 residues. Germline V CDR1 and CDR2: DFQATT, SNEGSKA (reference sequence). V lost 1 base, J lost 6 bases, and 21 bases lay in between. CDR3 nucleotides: TGCAGTGCTAGAGTGTCGGGACAACCACTTTTCGATGGCTACACCTTC. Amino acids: CSARVSGQPLFDGYTF.

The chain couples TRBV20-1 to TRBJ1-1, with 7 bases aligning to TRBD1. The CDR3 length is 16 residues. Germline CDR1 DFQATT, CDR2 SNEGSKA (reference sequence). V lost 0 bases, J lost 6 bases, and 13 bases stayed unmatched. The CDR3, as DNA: TGCAGTGCTAGAGATCCTGAAGGGGGCCGAGGGTCTGAAGCTTTCTTT. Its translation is CSARDPEGGRGSEAFF.

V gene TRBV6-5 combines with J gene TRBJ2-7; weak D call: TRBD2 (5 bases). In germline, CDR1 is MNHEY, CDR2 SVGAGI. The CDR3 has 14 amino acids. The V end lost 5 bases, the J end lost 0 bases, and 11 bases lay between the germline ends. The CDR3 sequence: CASSIKGASYEQYF. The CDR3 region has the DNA TGTGCCAGCAGTATTAAGGGAGCCTCCTACGAGCAGTACTTC.

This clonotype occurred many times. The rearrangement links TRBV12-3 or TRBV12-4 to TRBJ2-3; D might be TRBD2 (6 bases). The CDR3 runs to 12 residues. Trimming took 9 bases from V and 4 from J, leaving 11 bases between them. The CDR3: CASKRGADTQYF. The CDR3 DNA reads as TGTGCCAGTAAACGCGGGGCAGATACGCAGTATTTT.

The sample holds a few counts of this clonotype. CDR3 amino acids: CASSRDRGRQGNWRETQYF. The CDR3 DNA reads as TGTGCCAGCAGCAGAGACAGGGGGCGGCAGGGTAACTGGAGAGAGACCCAGTACTTC. The chain combines TRBV7-2 with TRBJ2-5; 10 bases fit TRBD1. The V segment lost 5 bases and the J segment 4 bases; nucleotides outside the gene matches: 19. The CDR3 runs 19 residues. CDR1 SGHTA and CDR2 FQGNSA come from the germline V gene.

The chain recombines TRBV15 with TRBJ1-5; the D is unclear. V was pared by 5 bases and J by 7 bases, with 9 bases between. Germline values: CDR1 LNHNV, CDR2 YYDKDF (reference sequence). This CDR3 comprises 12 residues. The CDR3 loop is CATSPPGQPQHF. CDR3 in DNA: TGTGCCACCAGCCCCCCCGGGCAGCCCCAGCATTTT.

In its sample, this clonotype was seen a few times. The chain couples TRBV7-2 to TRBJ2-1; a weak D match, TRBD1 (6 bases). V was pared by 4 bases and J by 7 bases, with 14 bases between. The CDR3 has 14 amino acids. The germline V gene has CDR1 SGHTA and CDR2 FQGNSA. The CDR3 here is CASSSPGHTNEQFF. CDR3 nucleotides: TGTGCCAGCAGCTCTCCGGGACATACAAATGAGCAGTTCTTC.

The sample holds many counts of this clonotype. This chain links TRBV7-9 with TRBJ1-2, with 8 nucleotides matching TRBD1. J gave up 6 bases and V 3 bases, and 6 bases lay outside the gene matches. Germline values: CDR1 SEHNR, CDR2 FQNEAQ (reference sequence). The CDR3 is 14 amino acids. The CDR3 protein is CASSFWKQGDGYTF. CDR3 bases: TGTGCCAGCAGCTTCTGGAAACAGGGGGATGGCTACACCTTC. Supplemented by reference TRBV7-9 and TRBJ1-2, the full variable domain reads DTGVSQNPRHKITKRGQNVTFRCDPISEHNRLYWYRQTLGQGPEFLTYFQNEAQLEKSRLLSDRFSAERPKGSFSTLEIQRTEQGDSAMYLCASSFWKQGDGYTFGSGTRLTVV.

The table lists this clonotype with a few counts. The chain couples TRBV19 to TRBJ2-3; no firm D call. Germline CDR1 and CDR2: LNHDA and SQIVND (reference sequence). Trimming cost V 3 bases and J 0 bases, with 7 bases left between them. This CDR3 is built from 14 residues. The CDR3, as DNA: TGTGCCAGTAGTATGTGGCAGAGCACAGATACGCAGTATTTT. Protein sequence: CASSMWQSTDTQYF.

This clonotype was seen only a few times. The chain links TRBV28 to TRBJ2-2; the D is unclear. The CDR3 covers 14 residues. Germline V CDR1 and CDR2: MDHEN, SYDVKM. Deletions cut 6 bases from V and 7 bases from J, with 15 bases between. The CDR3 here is CASSMTHSGGELFF. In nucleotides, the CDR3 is TGTGCCAGCAGCATGACACATTCGGGCGGGGAGCTGTTTTTT. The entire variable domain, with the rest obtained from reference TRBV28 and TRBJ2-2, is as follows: DVKVTQSSRYLVKRTGEKVFLECVQDMDHENMFWYRQDPGLGLRLIYFSYDVKMKEKGDIPEGYSVSREKKERFSLILESASTNQTSMYLCASSMTHSGGELFFGEGSRLTVL.

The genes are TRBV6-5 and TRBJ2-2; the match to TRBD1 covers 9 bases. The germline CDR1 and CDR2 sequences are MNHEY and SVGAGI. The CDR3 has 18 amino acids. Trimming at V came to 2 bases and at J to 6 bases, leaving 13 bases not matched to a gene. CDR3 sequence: CASSYLYVGTGKAGELFF. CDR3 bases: TGTGCCAGCAGTTACCTCTATGTCGGGACAGGGAAGGCCGGGGAGCTGTTTTTT.

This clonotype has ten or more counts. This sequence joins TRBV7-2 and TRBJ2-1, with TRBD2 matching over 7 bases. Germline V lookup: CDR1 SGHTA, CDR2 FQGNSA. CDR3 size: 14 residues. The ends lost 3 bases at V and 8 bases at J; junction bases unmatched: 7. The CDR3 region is CASSFNSGLYEQFF. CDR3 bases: TGTGCCAGCAGCTTCAATAGCGGGCTATATGAGCAGTTCTTC.

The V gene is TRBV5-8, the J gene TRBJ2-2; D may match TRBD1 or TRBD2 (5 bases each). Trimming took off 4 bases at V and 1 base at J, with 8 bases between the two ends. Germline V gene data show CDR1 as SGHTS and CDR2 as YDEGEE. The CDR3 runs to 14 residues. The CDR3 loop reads CASSGDQNTGELFF. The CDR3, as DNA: TGTGCCAGCAGCGGGGACCAGAACACCGGGGAGCTGTTTTTT.

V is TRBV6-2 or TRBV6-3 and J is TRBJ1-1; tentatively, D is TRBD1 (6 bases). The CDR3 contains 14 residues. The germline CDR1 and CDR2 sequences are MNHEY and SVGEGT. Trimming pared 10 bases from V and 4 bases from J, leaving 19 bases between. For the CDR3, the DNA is TGTGCCACTCAACCAGGGGTGAAATTCACTGAAGCTTTCTTT. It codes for CATQPGVKFTEAFF.

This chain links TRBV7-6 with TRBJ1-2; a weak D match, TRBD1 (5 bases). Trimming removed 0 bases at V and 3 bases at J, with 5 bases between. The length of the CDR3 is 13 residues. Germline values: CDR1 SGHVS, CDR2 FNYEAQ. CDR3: CASSLARDYGYTF. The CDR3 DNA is TGTGCCAGCAGCTTAGCCAGGGACTATGGCTACACCTTC.

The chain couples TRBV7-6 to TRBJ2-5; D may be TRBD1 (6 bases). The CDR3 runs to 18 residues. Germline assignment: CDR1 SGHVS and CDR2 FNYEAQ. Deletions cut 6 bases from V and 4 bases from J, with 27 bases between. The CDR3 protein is CASSSSLSTGLMGETQYF. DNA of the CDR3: TGTGCCAGCAGTTCCAGTTTATCAACAGGGTTGATGGGAGAGACCCAGTACTTC.

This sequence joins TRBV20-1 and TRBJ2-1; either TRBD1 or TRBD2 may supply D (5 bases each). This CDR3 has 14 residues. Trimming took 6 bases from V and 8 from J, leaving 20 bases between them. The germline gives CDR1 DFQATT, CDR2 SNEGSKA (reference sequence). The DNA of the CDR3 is TGCAGTGCCAGAAAGAGGGGCAGCGTCGATGAGCAGTTCTTC. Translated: CSARKRGSVDEQFF.

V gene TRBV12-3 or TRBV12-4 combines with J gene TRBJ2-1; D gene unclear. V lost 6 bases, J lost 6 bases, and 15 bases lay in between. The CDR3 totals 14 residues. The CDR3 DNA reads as TGTGCCAGCAGCTGGGATTCATGGGGCAATGAGCAGTTCTTC. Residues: CASSWDSWGNEQFF.

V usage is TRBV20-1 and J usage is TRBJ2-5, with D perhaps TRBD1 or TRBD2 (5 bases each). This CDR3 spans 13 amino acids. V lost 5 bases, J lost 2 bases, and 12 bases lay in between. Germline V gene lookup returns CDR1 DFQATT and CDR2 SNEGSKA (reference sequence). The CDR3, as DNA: TGCAGTGCTCCCCGGGACGTTCAAGAGACCCAGTACTTC. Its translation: CSAPRDVQETQYF.

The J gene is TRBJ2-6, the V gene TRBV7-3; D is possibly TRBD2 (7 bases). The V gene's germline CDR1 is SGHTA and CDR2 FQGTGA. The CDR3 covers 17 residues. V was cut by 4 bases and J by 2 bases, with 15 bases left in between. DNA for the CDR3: TGTGCCAGCAGCTCACCCGAGGGGGGGGCTGGGGCCAACGTCCTGACTTTC. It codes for CASSSPEGGAGANVLTF.

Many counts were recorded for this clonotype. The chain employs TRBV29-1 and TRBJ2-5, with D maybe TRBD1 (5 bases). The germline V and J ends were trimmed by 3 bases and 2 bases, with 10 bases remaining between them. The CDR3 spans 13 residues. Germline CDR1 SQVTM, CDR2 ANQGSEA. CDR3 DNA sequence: TGCAGCGTTGAGACAGACAAACAAGAGACCCAGTACTTC. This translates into CSVETDKQETQYF.

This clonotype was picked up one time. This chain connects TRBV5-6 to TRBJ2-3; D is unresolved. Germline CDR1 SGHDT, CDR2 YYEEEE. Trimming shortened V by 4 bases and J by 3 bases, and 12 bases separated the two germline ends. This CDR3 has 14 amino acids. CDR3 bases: TGTGCCAGCAGCCCGAAGCACTATACAGATACGCAGTATTTT. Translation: CASSPKHYTDTQYF.

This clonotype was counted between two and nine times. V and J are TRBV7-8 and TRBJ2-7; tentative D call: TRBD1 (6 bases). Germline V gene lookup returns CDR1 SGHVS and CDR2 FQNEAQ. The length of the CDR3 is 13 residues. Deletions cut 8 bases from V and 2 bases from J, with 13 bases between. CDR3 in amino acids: CASSNRVTYEQYF. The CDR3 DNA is TGTGCCAGCTCTAACAGGGTAACCTACGAGCAGTACTTC.

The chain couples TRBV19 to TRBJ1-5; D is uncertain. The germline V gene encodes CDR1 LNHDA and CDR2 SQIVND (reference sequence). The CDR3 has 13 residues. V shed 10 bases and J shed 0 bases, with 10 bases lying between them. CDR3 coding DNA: TGTGCCACCGGACCGAATAGCAATCAGCCCCAGCATTTT. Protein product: CATGPNSNQPQHF.